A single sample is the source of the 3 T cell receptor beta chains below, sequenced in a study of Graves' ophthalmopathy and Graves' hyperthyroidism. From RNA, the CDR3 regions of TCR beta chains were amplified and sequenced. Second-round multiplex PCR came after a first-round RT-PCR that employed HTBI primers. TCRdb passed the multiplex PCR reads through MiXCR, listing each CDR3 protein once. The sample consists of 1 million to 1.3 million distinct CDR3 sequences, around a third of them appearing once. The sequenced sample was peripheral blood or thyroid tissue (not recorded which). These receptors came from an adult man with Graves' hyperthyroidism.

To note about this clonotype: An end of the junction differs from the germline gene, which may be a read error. CDR3 protein: CASSLTPLAQPVF. CDR3 DNA sequence: TGTGCCAGCAGTTTAACCCCCCTAGCGCAACCCGTCTTC. The chain employs TRBV27 and TRBJ2-5; tentatively, D is TRBD2 (6 bases). This CDR3 has 13 residues. Looked up from germline, CDR1 is MNHEY and CDR2 is SMNVEV (reference sequence).

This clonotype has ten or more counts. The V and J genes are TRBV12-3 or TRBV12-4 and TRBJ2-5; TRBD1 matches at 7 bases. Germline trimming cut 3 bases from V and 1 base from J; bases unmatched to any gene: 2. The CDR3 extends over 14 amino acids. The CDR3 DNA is TGTGCCAGCAGTTTTGACAGGGCCCAAGAGACCCAGTACTTC. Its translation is CASSFDRAQETQYF.

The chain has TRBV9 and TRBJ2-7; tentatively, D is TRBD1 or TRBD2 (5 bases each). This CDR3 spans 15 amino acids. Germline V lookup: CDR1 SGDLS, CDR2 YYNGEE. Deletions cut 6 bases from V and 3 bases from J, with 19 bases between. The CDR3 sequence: CASTRSGAGDYEQYF. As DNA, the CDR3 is TGTGCCAGCACAAGGTCCGGGGCCGGGGACTACGAGCAGTACTTC. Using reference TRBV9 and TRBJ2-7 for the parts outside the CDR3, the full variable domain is DSGVTQTPKHLITATGQRVTLRCSPRSGDLSVYWYQQSLDQGLQFLIQYYNGEERAKGNILERFSAQQFPDLHSELNLSSLELGDSALYFCASTRSGAGDYEQYFGPGTRLTVT.